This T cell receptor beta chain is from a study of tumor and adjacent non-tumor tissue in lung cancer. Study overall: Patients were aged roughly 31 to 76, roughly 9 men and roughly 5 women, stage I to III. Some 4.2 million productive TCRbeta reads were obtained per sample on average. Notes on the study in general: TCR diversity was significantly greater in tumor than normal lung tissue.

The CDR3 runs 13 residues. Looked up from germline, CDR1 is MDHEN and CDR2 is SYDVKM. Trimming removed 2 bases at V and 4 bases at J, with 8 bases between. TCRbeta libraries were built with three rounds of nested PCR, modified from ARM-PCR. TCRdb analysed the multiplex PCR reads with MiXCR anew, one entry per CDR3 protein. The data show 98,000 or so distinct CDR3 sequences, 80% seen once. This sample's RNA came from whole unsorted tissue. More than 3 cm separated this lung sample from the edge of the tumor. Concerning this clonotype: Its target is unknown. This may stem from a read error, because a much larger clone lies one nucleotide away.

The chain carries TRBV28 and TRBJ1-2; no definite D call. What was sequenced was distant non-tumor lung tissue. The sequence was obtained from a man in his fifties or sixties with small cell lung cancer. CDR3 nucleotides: TGTGCCAGCAGTTTAATTAACCTCTATGGCTACACCTTC. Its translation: CASSLINLYGYTF.